This TCR beta chain was identified during a study of CD8+ T cells in alopecia areata. V was pared by 4 bases and J by 5 bases, with 3 bases of the junction left unmatched. Germline values: CDR1 MNHEY, CDR2 SVGAGI. The CDR3 loop spans 14 amino acids. Reverse transcription of extracted RNA yielded cDNA, which provided the sequencing template. Clones were read by immunoSEQ multiplex PCR, and TCRdb kept only the in-frame ones, dropping some. The data contain some 130,000 clones, about 50% of them seen just once; the ten biggest clones take up about 19%. This clone turned up a few times. The specimen was CD8+ T cells sorted from blood, collected at week 0. This receptor was identified in a human donor with alopecia areata. The genes are TRBV6-5 and TRBJ2-2; TRBD1 agrees at 8 bases. The DNA of the CDR3 is TGTGCCAGCAGTTTAACAGGGGGAACCGGGGAGCTGTTTTTT. Translation gives CASSLTGGTGELFF.